This section outlines one TCR beta chain sequence together with its context. No antigen is known for it. No quality values exist for individual bases; no much larger clone is one base distant. The sample comes from a study of chemoradiotherapy in HPV16-positive cancers (dated by TCRdb to 2022 to 2024). Background for the entire study: Candidate HPV-specific T-cell clones and common TCR motifs were defined by functional T-cell assays performed on cells from a couple of HPV16-positive patients. Whether T-cell immunity against the HPV oncoproteins E6 and E7 changes during chemoradiotherapy and whether survival is affected by this immunity were examined in the study. Next, the candidate HPV-specific TCRs and motifs were followed in TCR repertoires from around 93 patients with HPV-related cancers.

Because repertoires were sampled repeatedly during chemoradiotherapy, clonal expansion in the tumor microenvironment could be followed. According to the germline V gene, CDR1 reads SGHVS and CDR2 reads FQNEAQ. From V the trimming removes 5 bases and from J it removes 2 bases, while the gene matches leave 6 bases of the junction unaccounted for. The cysteine opens and the phenylalanine closes a CDR3 of 15 amino acids. The DNA shown is the 45-base CDR3, in frame from base 1. Overall results and qualifications from the work: The functional definition of HPV-specific T cells was derived from only a couple of HPV16-positive patients, and the survival association was reported for HPV16-positive patients. Expansion of candidate HPV-specific clones and E7-related TCR motifs was observed in the tumor microenvironment during treatment, whereas no such expansion was observed for non-HPV-specific T cells. Improved recurrence-free survival in HPV16-positive patients was associated with expansion of HPV-responsive T cells during chemoradiotherapy.

Library creation used the immunoSEQ multiplex PCR assay. Entries here come from immuneACCESS through TCRdb and include only in-frame sequences with V and J called. Some clones fail to appear in such tables; in the studies checked, an unresolved V gene covers under half of the shortfall, and the cause of the remainder is unknown. Counted in this sample were more than 35,000 clones; more than 75% of them appeared once. The ten largest clones capture about 5.5% of the sample. In this chain, TRBV7-8 is recombined with TRBJ2-7, with 10 central nucleotides matching TRBD2. The specimen was blood, collected from a patient who underwent chemoradiotherapy. The clonotype originates from a human donor with HPV-associated anogenital cancer. The DNA is TGTGCCAGCAGCAAAACTAGCGGGGTGCCCTACGAGCAGTACTTC. Its protein product is CASSKTSGVPYEQYF.